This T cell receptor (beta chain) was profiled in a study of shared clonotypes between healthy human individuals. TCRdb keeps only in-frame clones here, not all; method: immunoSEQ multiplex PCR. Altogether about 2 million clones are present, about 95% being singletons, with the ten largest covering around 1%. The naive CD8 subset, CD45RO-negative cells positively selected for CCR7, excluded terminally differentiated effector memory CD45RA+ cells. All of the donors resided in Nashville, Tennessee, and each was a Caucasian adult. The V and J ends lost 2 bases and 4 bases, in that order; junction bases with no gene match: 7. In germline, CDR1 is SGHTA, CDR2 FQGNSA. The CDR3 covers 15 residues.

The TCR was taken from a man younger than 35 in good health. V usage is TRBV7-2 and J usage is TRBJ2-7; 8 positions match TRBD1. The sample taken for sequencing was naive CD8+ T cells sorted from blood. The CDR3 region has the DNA TGTGCCAGCAGCTTAATATCAGGGGGCGGGTACGAGCAGTACTTC. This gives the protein CASSLISGGGYEQYF. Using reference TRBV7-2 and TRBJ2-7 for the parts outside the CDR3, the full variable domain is GAGVSQSPSNKVTEKGKDVELRCDPISGHTALYWYRQSLGQGLEFLIYFQGNSAPDKSGLPSDRFSAERTGGSVSTLTIQRTQQEDSAVYLCASSLISGGGYEQYFGPGTRLTVT.